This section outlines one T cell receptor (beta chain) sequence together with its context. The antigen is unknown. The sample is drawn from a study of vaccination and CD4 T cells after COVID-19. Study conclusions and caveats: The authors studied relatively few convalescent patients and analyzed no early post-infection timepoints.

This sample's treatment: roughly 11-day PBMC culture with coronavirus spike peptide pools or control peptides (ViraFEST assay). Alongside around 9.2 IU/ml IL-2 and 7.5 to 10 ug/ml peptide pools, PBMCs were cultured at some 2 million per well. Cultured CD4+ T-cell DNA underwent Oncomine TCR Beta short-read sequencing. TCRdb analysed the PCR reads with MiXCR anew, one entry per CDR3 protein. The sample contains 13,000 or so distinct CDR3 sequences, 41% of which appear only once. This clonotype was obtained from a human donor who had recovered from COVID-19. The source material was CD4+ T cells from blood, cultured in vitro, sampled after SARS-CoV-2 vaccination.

The CDR3 protein is CASSLDLAHEQYF. The CDR3 DNA is TGTGCCAGCAGCTTGGATCTAGCCCACGAGCAGTACTTC. The rearrangement uses TRBV5-4 and TRBJ2-7; tentative D call: TRBD2 (5 bases). V was cut by 0 bases and J by 5 bases, with 9 bases left in between. Germline V gene data show CDR1 as SGHNT and CDR2 as YYREEE (reference sequence). This CDR3 has 13 residues.